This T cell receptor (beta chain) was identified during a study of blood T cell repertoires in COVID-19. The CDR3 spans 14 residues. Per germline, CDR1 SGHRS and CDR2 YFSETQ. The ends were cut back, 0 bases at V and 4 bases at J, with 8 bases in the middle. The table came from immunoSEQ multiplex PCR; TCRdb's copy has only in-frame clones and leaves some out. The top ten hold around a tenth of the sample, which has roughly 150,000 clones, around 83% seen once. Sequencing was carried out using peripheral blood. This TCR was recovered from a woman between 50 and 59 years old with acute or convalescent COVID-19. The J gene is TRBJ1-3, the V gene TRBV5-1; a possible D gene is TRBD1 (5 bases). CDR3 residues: CASSLAGYGNTIYF. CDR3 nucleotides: TGCGCCAGCAGCTTGGCAGGGTACGGAAACACCATATATTTT. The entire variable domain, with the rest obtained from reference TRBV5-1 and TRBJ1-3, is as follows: KAGVTQTPRYLIKTRGQQVTLSCSPISGHRSVSWYQQTPGQGLQFLFEYFSETQRNKGNFPGRFSGRQFSNSRSEMNVSTLELGDSALYLCASSLAGYGNTIYFGEGSWLTVV.